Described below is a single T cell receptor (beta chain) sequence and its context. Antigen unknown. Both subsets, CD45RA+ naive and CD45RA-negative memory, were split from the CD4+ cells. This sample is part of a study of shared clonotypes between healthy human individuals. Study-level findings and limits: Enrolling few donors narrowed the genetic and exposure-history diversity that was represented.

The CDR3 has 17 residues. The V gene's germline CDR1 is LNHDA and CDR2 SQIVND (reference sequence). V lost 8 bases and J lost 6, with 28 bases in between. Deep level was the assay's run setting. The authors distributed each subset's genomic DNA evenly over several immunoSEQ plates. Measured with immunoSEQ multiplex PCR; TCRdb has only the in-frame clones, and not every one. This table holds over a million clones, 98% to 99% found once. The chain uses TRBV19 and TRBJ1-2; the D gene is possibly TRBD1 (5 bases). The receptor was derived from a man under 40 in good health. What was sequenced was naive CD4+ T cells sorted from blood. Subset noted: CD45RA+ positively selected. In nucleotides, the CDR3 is TGTGCCAGTGGGAAAACGTCCAAACCAGGGACCGTGGATGGCTACACCTTC. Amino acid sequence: CASGKTSKPGTVDGYTF.